This T cell receptor (beta chain) is drawn from a study of T cell responses to AZD1222 COVID-19 vaccine. Study observations and caveats: Possibly, clonal diversity was underestimated; donors were largely white British and included more females.

TCRdb's copy holds only in-frame clones and misses some; the assay was immunoSEQ multiplex PCR. Of about 150,000 clones listed, approximately 90% are singletons. In the case of this clone: Antigen: not known.

This CDR3 contains 13 residues. Trimming took 0 bases from V and 3 from J, leaving 6 bases between them. CDR1 SGHNT and CDR2 YYREEE come from the germline V gene (reference sequence). The clonotype originates from an adult who received the AZD1222 COVID-19 vaccine. Specimen: peripheral blood, collected 28 days after the second AZD1222 dose. J is TRBJ1-2 and V is TRBV5-4, with D possibly matching TRBD1 (6 bases). The CDR3 DNA sequence: TGTGCCAGCAGCTTGGACAGGGACTATGGCTACACCTTC. Translation: CASSLDRDYGYTF.